This T cell receptor (beta chain) was retrieved from a study of T cells after yellow fever vaccination. Ten or more counts support this clonotype. TCRdb itself ran the 5' RACE reads through MiXCR, one entry per CDR3 protein. The sample yields a few hundred thousand distinct CDR3 sequences, around 4% seen once. The specimen was PBMCs, collected on the day of the yellow fever booster vaccination. The source of this sequence is a man in his late teens or twenties who received the YFV17D yellow fever vaccine.

The CDR3 loop is CASNLAGGHTDTQYF. The CDR3 coding sequence is TGTGCCAGCAATTTAGCGGGGGGGCACACAGATACGCAGTATTTT. The V and J genes are TRBV6-6 and TRBJ2-3, with 11 bases fitting TRBD2. V trimming: 7 bases; J trimming: 2 bases; junction bases outside the gene matches: 5. The CDR3 runs 15 residues. Germline assignment: CDR1 MNHNY and CDR2 SVGAGI (reference sequence).